Listed below are T cell receptor beta chains from one sample, sequenced in a study of shared clonotypes between healthy human individuals. Clones were read by immunoSEQ multiplex PCR, and TCRdb kept only the in-frame ones, dropping some. Among around 550,000 clones listed, approximately 95% were seen once. Material: naive CD4+ T cells sorted from blood. The receptors come from a woman in her twenties or thirties in good health. Both conserved end residues are part of each CDR3. Fields, in order: clone size, D gene, V gene, J gene, CDR3 protein, CDR3 DNA. A D gene is named only where the DNA matches it firmly. Size values are once, few and many counts, or a class for expanded clones, and some rows have none.

clone_size: -
d_call: -
v_call: TRBV28
j_call: TRBJ2-7
cdr3_aa: CASSLALPLPYEQYF
cdr3_nt: TGTGCCAGCAGTTTAGCCCTCCCCTTACCCTACGAGCAGTACTTC

clone_size: -
d_call: -
v_call: TRBV21-1
j_call: TRBJ2-7
cdr3_aa: CAERGSCYEQYF
cdr3_nt: TGTGCCGAGCGCGGGAGTTGCTACGAGCAGTACTTC

clone_size: once
d_call: TRBD1
v_call: TRBV27
j_call: TRBJ2-3
cdr3_aa: CASGHRGSTDTQYF
cdr3_nt: TGTGCCAGCGGACACAGGGGTAGCACAGATACGCAGTATTTT

clone_size: -
d_call: -
v_call: TRBV4-1
j_call: TRBJ1-4
cdr3_aa: CASSQDYRANEKLFF
cdr3_nt: TGCGCCAGCAGCCAAGATTACAGGGCGAATGAAAAACTGTTTTTT

clone_size: -
d_call: -
v_call: TRBV9
j_call: TRBJ2-7
cdr3_aa: CASSADLSIYEQYF
cdr3_nt: TGTGCCAGCAGCGCGGACCTTTCTATATACGAGCAGTACTTC

clone_size: -
d_call: TRBD1
v_call: TRBV18
j_call: TRBJ2-3
cdr3_aa: CASSPRGDRRTDTQYF
cdr3_nt: TGTGCCAGCTCACCACGAGGGGACAGACGAACAGATACGCAGTATTTT

clone_size: -
d_call: -
v_call: TRBV28
j_call: TRBJ1-5
cdr3_aa: CASSLFGRGYSNQPQHF
cdr3_nt: TGTGCCAGCAGTTTATTTGGCAGGGGATATAGCAATCAGCCCCAGCATTTT

clone_size: -
d_call: -
v_call: TRBV28
j_call: TRBJ1-2
cdr3_aa: CASSPWPTNYGYTF
cdr3_nt: TGTGCCAGCAGCCCCTGGCCTACGAACTATGGCTACACCTTC

clone_size: -
d_call: TRBD2
v_call: TRBV4-2
j_call: TRBJ2-3
cdr3_aa: CASSESSGRATDTQYF
cdr3_nt: TGTGCCAGCAGCGAATCTAGCGGGAGGGCCACAGATACGCAGTATTTT

clone_size: once
d_call: -
v_call: TRBV6-1
j_call: TRBJ2-7
cdr3_aa: CASSESGWYEQYF
cdr3_nt: TGTGCCAGCAGTGAATCTGGGTGGTACGAGCAGTACTTC

clone_size: once
d_call: TRBD1
v_call: TRBV19
j_call: TRBJ2-7
cdr3_aa: CASSTSGTGGIEQYF
cdr3_nt: TGTGCCAGTAGTACCTCCGGGACAGGGGGCATCGAGCAGTACTTC

clone_size: -
d_call: -
v_call: TRBV2
j_call: TRBJ2-1
cdr3_aa: CASGASYNEQFF
cdr3_nt: TGTGCCAGTGGGGCTAGCTACAATGAGCAGTTCTTC

clone_size: -
d_call: TRBD1
v_call: TRBV6-1
j_call: TRBJ1-2
cdr3_aa: CASSAGQAINYGYTF
cdr3_nt: TGTGCCAGCAGTGCAGGACAGGCGATTAACTATGGCTACACCTTC

clone_size: -
d_call: TRBD2
v_call: TRBV7-3
j_call: TRBJ2-2
cdr3_aa: CASSFTGLAGHGELFF
cdr3_nt: TGTGCCAGCAGCTTTACCGGACTAGCGGGCCACGGGGAGCTGTTTTTT

clone_size: -
d_call: TRBD1
v_call: TRBV2
j_call: TRBJ1-2
cdr3_aa: CASSDPGQGSDGYTF
cdr3_nt: TGTGCCAGCAGCGACCCGGGACAGGGAAGCGACGGCTACACCTTC

clone_size: -
d_call: -
v_call: TRBV6-5
j_call: TRBJ1-2
cdr3_aa: CASTSGGANYGYTF
cdr3_nt: TGTGCCAGCACCTCGGGAGGAGCTAACTATGGCTACACCTTC

clone_size: -
d_call: -
v_call: TRBV7-9
j_call: TRBJ1-3
cdr3_aa: CASSPRGTSSGNTIYF
cdr3_nt: TGTGCCAGCAGCCCCCGCGGGACTAGCTCTGGAAACACCATATATTTT

clone_size: -
d_call: -
v_call: TRBV29-1
j_call: TRBJ1-1
cdr3_aa: CSVYNRDTNTEAFF
cdr3_nt: TGCAGCGTCTACAACCGGGACACCAACACTGAAGCTTTCTTT

clone_size: -
d_call: -
v_call: TRBV7-2
j_call: TRBJ2-6
cdr3_aa: CASSLVVRAGANVLTF
cdr3_nt: TGTGCCAGCAGCTTAGTCGTGAGGGCTGGGGCCAACGTCCTGACTTTC

clone_size: -
d_call: TRBD2
v_call: TRBV28
j_call: TRBJ2-7
cdr3_aa: CASRRAGGTYEQYF
cdr3_nt: TGTGCCAGCAGGAGGGCGGGAGGGACCTACGAGCAGTACTTC

clone_size: once
d_call: -
v_call: TRBV5-1
j_call: TRBJ1-1
cdr3_aa: CASSRHQNTEAFF
cdr3_nt: TGCGCCAGCAGCCGGCACCAGAACACTGAAGCTTTCTTT

clone_size: -
d_call: TRBD2
v_call: TRBV5-1
j_call: TRBJ2-3
cdr3_aa: CASSSPPGLAELTDTQYF
cdr3_nt: TGCGCCAGCAGCTCCCCACCGGGACTAGCGGAGCTCACAGATACGCAGTATTTT

clone_size: -
d_call: -
v_call: TRBV25-1
j_call: TRBJ2-1
cdr3_aa: CASSEYIAANNEQFF
cdr3_nt: TGTGCCAGCAGTGAATATATAGCAGCGAACAATGAGCAGTTCTTC

clone_size: -
d_call: -
v_call: TRBV6-4
j_call: TRBJ2-1
cdr3_aa: CASSPGRDWTISYNEQFF
cdr3_nt: TGTGCCAGCAGTCCTGGAAGGGACTGGACGATCTCCTACAATGAGCAGTTCTTC

clone_size: -
d_call: -
v_call: TRBV5-8
j_call: TRBJ1-2
cdr3_aa: CASSPGGRRNYGYTF
cdr3_nt: TGTGCCAGCAGCCCCGGCGGCAGGAGGAACTATGGCTACACCTTC

clone_size: -
d_call: -
v_call: TRBV19
j_call: TRBJ1-2
cdr3_aa: CASSLGRHPSGGYTF
cdr3_nt: TGTGCCAGTAGTCTTGGTAGGCACCCGAGCGGTGGCTACACCTTC

clone_size: -
d_call: -
v_call: TRBV9
j_call: TRBJ1-3
cdr3_aa: CASSVGQPLSGNTIYF
cdr3_nt: TGTGCCAGCAGCGTAGGCCAGCCACTCTCTGGAAACACCATATATTTT

clone_size: -
d_call: -
v_call: TRBV6-1
j_call: TRBJ2-7
cdr3_aa: CASSPDWNPYEQYF
cdr3_nt: TGTGCCAGCAGTCCGGACTGGAATCCCTACGAGCAGTACTTC

clone_size: once
d_call: -
v_call: TRBV19
j_call: TRBJ1-5
cdr3_aa: CASSPAPTGPGFNSNQPQHF
cdr3_nt: TGTGCCAGTAGTCCCGCCCCTACAGGGCCGGGTTTCAATAGCAATCAGCCCCAGCATTTT